This is a list of T cell receptor beta chains from one sample in a study of T cell responses to AZD1222 COVID-19 vaccine. The method was immunoSEQ multiplex PCR; TCRdb's version includes in-frame clones alone and lacks a portion of them. The data contain more than 50,000 clones, approximately 86% of them singletons. The source was peripheral blood, collected 28 days after the second AZD1222 dose. These receptors originate from an adult who received the AZD1222 COVID-19 vaccine. Both conserved end residues are part of each CDR3. A D gene is named only where the DNA matches it firmly. Only some rows state a clone size, as once, few, many or a class for expanded clones.

>TRBV11-3|TRBD1|TRBJ2-2|.
CASSTGQGATGELFF
TGTGCCAGCAGCACCGGACAGGGGGCGACCGGGGAGCTGTTTTTT
>TRBV5-1|TRBD2|TRBJ2-7|few
CASSQSGSNSNEQYF
TGCGCCAGCAGCCAGAGCGGGAGTAACTCAAACGAGCAGTACTTC
>TRBV5-4|.|TRBJ2-2|.
CASSRGPPGGELFF
TGTGCCAGCAGCCGAGGACCCCCAGGCGGGGAGCTGTTTTTT
>TRBV4-1|TRBD2|TRBJ2-3|once
CASSYLAGGPKDTQYF
TGCGCCAGCAGCTACCTAGCGGGAGGGCCGAAAGATACGCAGTATTTT
>TRBV11-2|TRBD2|TRBJ2-1|.
CASSVLAGYNEQFF
TGTGCCAGCAGTGTCCTAGCGGGATACAATGAGCAGTTCTTC
>TRBV19|.|TRBJ1-3|once
CASSIGSGHSGNTIYF
TGTGCCAGTAGTATAGGCTCCGGCCACTCTGGAAACACCATATATTTT
>TRBV7-9|.|TRBJ1-3|once
CASSLKRGGYNSGNTIYF
TGTGCCAGCAGCTTAAAACGCGGCGGATACAACTCTGGAAACACCATATATTTT
>TRBV27|.|TRBJ1-1|.
CASSFYVNTEAFF
TGTGCCAGCAGTTTCTACGTGAACACTGAAGCTTTCTTT
>TRBV9|.|TRBJ2-1|.
CASSVGSVVDEQFF
TGTGCCAGCAGCGTAGGGAGTGTCGTAGATGAGCAGTTCTTC
>TRBV7-3|TRBD1|TRBJ1-1|.
CASRLTGGAGTEAFF
TGTGCCAGCAGGTTGACAGGGGGCGCCGGCACTGAAGCTTTCTTT
>TRBV3-1/TRBV3-2|.|TRBJ1-4|few
CASSRQPGFSGEKLFF
TGTGCCAGCAGCCGCCAGCCGGGATTCTCAGGTGAAAAACTGTTTTTT
>TRBV3-1/TRBV3-2|.|TRBJ2-2|.
CASSQGRINTGELFF
TGTGCCAGCAGCCAAGGACGGATCAACACCGGGGAGCTGTTTTTT
>TRBV6-6|.|TRBJ1-4|.
CASSPDWRPEKLFF
TGTGCCAGCAGTCCGGACTGGCGTCCTGAAAAACTGTTTTTT
>TRBV5-6|.|TRBJ2-7|.
CASSSRGTRSYEQYF
TGTGCCAGCAGCTCGAGGGGGACGCGGTCCTACGAGCAGTACTTC
>TRBV5-6|.|TRBJ1-4|.
CASSLRTANEKLFF
TGTGCCAGCAGCTTGCGGACAGCTAATGAAAAACTGTTTTTT
>TRBV6-2/TRBV6-3|TRBD1|TRBJ1-5|.
CASSYGPDRGNQPQHF
TGTGCCAGCAGTTACGGGCCAGACAGGGGGAATCAGCCCCAGCATTTT
>TRBV9|TRBD2|TRBJ2-3|.
CASSVEVAGHTDTQYF
TGTGCCAGCAGCGTAGAGGTAGCGGGGCACACAGATACGCAGTATTTT
>TRBV19|.|TRBJ1-3|.
CASRRTGIAGNTIYF
TGTGCCAGTCGTCGGACGGGGATCGCCGGAAACACCATATATTTT
>TRBV6-5|.|TRBJ2-7|.
CASSSQLWGRSYEQYF
TGTGCCAGCAGTTCCCAACTTTGGGGACGGTCCTACGAGCAGTACTTC
>TRBV18|.|TRBJ1-6|few
CASSPGGGYNSPLHF
TGTGCCAGCTCACCAGGTGGGGGGTATAATTCACCCCTCCACTTT
>TRBV20-1|.|TRBJ1-4|.
CSASSRGKLFF
TGCAGTGCTAGTAGCCGGGGAAAACTGTTTTTT
>TRBV28|.|TRBJ1-6|.
CASRGDGDNSPLHF
TGTGCCAGCAGGGGAGACGGAGATAATTCACCCCTCCACTTT
>TRBV18|TRBD2|TRBJ2-7|.
CASSPGGDSSEQYF
TGTGCCAGCTCACCTGGGGGGGACTCCTCCGAGCAGTACTTC
>TRBV5-1|.|TRBJ1-1|.
CASSLEAGATEAFF
TGCGCCAGCAGCTTGGAGGCAGGGGCCACTGAAGCTTTCTTT
>TRBV2|TRBD2|TRBJ2-5|.
CASSELAGEVGTQYF
TGTGCCAGCAGTGAACTAGCGGGAGAGGTGGGGACCCAGTACTTC
>TRBV10-1|.|TRBJ2-5|.
CASSESRASGQETQYF
TGCGCCAGCAGTGAGTCCCGGGCGAGCGGACAAGAGACCCAGTACTTC
>TRBV29-1|TRBD2|TRBJ2-1|.
CSVSGRAHNEQFF
TGCAGCGTTAGCGGGAGGGCCCACAATGAGCAGTTCTTC
>TRBV7-9|.|TRBJ1-1|.
CASSLVANTEAFF
TGTGCCAGCAGCTTAGTGGCGAACACTGAAGCTTTCTTT
>TRBV4-1|.|TRBJ2-3|.
CASSPVKGGFSADTQYF
TGCGCCAGCAGCCCGGTAAAGGGTGGGTTTAGCGCAGATACGCAGTATTTT
>TRBV5-1|TRBD1|TRBJ1-3|few
CASSPRRQGVGNTIYF
TGCGCCAGCAGCCCGAGAAGACAGGGGGTAGGAAACACCATATATTTT
>TRBV7-9|.|TRBJ1-1|.
CASSLLMAEAFF
TGTGCCAGCAGCCTATTGATGGCTGAAGCTTTCTTT
>TRBV19|TRBD1|TRBJ2-6|.
CASSPWDRASGANVLTF
TGTGCCAGTAGTCCTTGGGACAGGGCCTCCGGGGCCAACGTCCTGACTTTC
>TRBV19|TRBD1|TRBJ1-5|.
CASSPRQGARPQHF
TGTGCCAGTAGTCCGCGGCAGGGGGCAAGGCCCCAGCATTTT
>TRBV9|.|TRBJ1-1|.
CASSEWGGNTEAFF
TGTGCCAGCAGCGAGTGGGGAGGGAACACTGAAGCTTTCTTT
>TRBV5-4|.|TRBJ2-7|.
CASSLGMKSSYEQYF
TGTGCCAGCAGCTTGGGAATGAAGAGCTCCTACGAGCAGTACTTC
>TRBV6-1|.|TRBJ2-1|once
CASSEAEAGSSYNEQFF
TGTGCCAGCAGTGAAGCGGAGGCGGGCAGCTCCTACAATGAGCAGTTCTTC
>TRBV27|.|TRBJ1-6|.
CASSQNPYSSYNSPLHF
TGTGCCAGCAGCCAAAACCCTTATAGCTCCTATAATTCACCCCTCCACTTT
>TRBV6-4|TRBD2|TRBJ2-6|.
CASSREGGSGANVLTF
TGTGCCAGCAGCAGGGAGGGAGGCTCTGGGGCCAACGTCCTGACTTTC
>TRBV7-3|.|TRBJ2-1|.
CASSSTINNEQFF
TGTGCCAGCAGCTCCACGATCAACAATGAGCAGTTCTTC
>TRBV7-9|.|TRBJ1-1|few
CASSLGTGWVTEAFF
TGTGCCAGCAGCTTAGGAACAGGGTGGGTCACTGAAGCTTTCTTT
>TRBV5-8|.|TRBJ2-1|.
CAIPRGGTYNEQFF
TGTGCCATCCCCCGGGGCGGAACCTACAATGAGCAGTTCTTC
>TRBV10-2|.|TRBJ2-1|.
CATTRVGQDRPGDVNEQFF
TGCGCCACCACCAGGGTGGGGCAGGACCGACCGGGAGACGTTAATGAGCAGTTCTTC
>TRBV2|.|TRBJ1-1|.
CASRTQGNTEAFF
TGTGCCAGCAGAACACAGGGTAACACTGAAGCTTTCTTT
>TRBV5-1|TRBD2|TRBJ2-7|.
CASSSGLAGGSSYEQYF
TGCGCCAGCAGCTCCGGACTAGCGGGAGGGAGCTCCTACGAGCAGTACTTC
>TRBV6-6|.|TRBJ2-7|.
CASSRTTFYEQYF
TGTGCCAGCAGTCGGACTACCTTCTACGAGCAGTACTTC
>TRBV2|TRBD2|TRBJ2-3|.
CASTSGSTDTQYF
TGTGCCAGCACTAGCGGGAGCACAGATACGCAGTATTTT
>TRBV19|.|TRBJ1-5|.
CASSPKPSWDSKGQPQHF
TGTGCCAGTAGTCCCAAACCCTCATGGGATTCCAAGGGGCAGCCCCAGCATTTT
>TRBV18|.|TRBJ1-1|.
CASSPTRGASTEAFF
TGTGCCAGCTCCCCTACGAGGGGCGCGTCCACTGAAGCTTTCTTT
>TRBV9|TRBD2|TRBJ2-6|.
CASSVATGGTNVLTF
TGTGCCAGCAGCGTAGCTACGGGGGGGACCAACGTCCTGACTTTC
>TRBV29-1|.|TRBJ2-4|.
CSVELQSNIQYF
TGCAGCGTTGAACTTCAGTCAAACATTCAGTACTTC
>TRBV19|TRBD1|TRBJ2-7|.
CASSKVPRDRGYEQYF
TGTGCCAGTAGTAAAGTACCCCGGGACAGGGGCTACGAGCAGTACTTC
>TRBV5-1|.|TRBJ1-1|.
CASSLRISIRDTEAFF
TGCGCCAGCAGCTTGAGGATCTCCATCAGGGACACTGAAGCTTTCTTT
>TRBV11-2|TRBD2|TRBJ2-3|.
CASSPETGGRTDTQYF
TGTGCCAGCAGTCCTGAGACGGGAGGGCGGACAGATACGCAGTATTTT
>TRBV19|TRBD1|TRBJ1-1|.
CASSTRQGSFRDTEAFF
TGTGCCAGTAGTACCAGACAGGGAAGCTTTAGGGACACTGAAGCTTTCTTT
>TRBV6-1|.|TRBJ1-2|few
CASSEGPTNYGYTF
TGTGCCAGCAGTGAGGGACCTACTAACTATGGCTACACCTTC
>TRBV28|.|TRBJ2-7|.
CASSPLPQGGWAYEQYF
TGTGCCAGCAGTCCCCTCCCTCAGGGGGGGTGGGCCTACGAGCAGTACTTC
>TRBV5-1|.|TRBJ2-3|.
CASSLELGTRTDTQYF
TGCGCCAGCAGCTTGGAACTAGGAACCCGCACAGATACGCAGTATTTT
>TRBV7-3|.|TRBJ2-2|.
CASSLVPGWGTGELFF
TGTGCCAGCAGCTTAGTACCGGGTTGGGGGACCGGGGAGCTGTTTTTT
>TRBV11-1|TRBD2|TRBJ2-5|few
CASSGTSGSRQTQYF
TGTGCCAGCAGCGGGACTAGCGGGAGTCGGCAGACCCAGTACTTC